Shown below are 19 T cell receptor beta chains from a single sample sequenced in a study of neoadjuvant anti-PD-1 for oral cavity cancer. Measured with immunoSEQ multiplex PCR; TCRdb has only the in-frame clones, and not every one. The sample consists of 84,000 or so clones, more than 80% of them appearing once. Sequencing was performed on PBMCs, taken before nivolumab (anti-PD-1) treatment. These receptors came from a person between 35 and 79 years old with oral cavity squamous cell carcinoma.

This chain links TRBV27 with TRBJ2-7, with 12 bases identical to TRBD2. The CDR3 totals 17 residues. Germline-derived CDR1 and CDR2 are MNHEY and SMNVEV (reference sequence). V lost 3 bases, J lost 2 bases, and 8 bases stayed unmatched. CDR3 in DNA: TGTGCCAGCAGTTTTCTGACTAGCGGGAGCTCCCCCTACGAGCAGTACTTC. This encodes CASSFLTSGSSPYEQYF.

The V gene is TRBV27, the J gene TRBJ1-4; perhaps TRBD1 as D (5 bases). Germline V gene data show CDR1 as MNHEY and CDR2 as SMNVEV (reference sequence). The length of the CDR3 is 16 residues. The V end lost 2 bases, the J end lost 6 bases, and 16 bases lay between the germline ends. CDR3 DNA: TGTGCCAGCAGTTTAACCCCCCCCGGGGCGTATGAAAAACTGTTTTTT. Translating gives CASSLTPPGAYEKLFF.

The chain links TRBV5-1 to TRBJ2-3; TRBD2 aligns across 10 bases. The trim removed 2 bases at V and 0 bases at J, leaving 0 bases unmatched. CDR3 length equals 15 residues. Germline V gives CDR1 SGHRS, CDR2 YFSETQ. The CDR3 spells CASSLAGGSTDTQYF. The CDR3 nucleotides read TGCGCCAGCAGCTTAGCGGGAGGGAGCACAGATACGCAGTATTTT.

The CDR3 spells CASSLGSGSTYEQYF. The CDR3 region has the DNA TGTGCCAGCAGCTTAGGTAGCGGGTCCACCTACGAGCAGTACTTC. This chain links TRBV7-2 with TRBJ2-7; 7 positions match TRBD2. The germline gives CDR1 SGHTA, CDR2 FQGNSA. V was clipped by 1 base and J by 2 bases; unmatched bases: 5. The CDR3 is made up of 15 amino acids.

The chain has TRBV29-1 and TRBJ1-2; 9 positions agree with TRBD1. V shed 6 bases and J 5 bases; nucleotides not matched to a gene: 10. The CDR3 contains 14 residues. Germline V CDR1 and CDR2: SQVTM, ANQGSEA. The CDR3 DNA is TGCAGCGTCGTCTCCGGGACAGGGTGGTATGGCTACACCTTC. Protein sequence: CSVVSGTGWYGYTF.

This clone was seen a single time. This chain joins TRBV6-5 and TRBJ1-1; tentative D call: TRBD1 (6 bases). CDR1 and CDR2 from the germline V gene are MNHEY and SVGAGI. Trimming removed 6 bases at V and 4 bases at J, with 12 bases between. This CDR3 is 13 amino acids long. The CDR3 loop reads CASSWGHSTEAFF. The CDR3 nucleotides are TGTGCCAGCAGCTGGGGGCATAGCACTGAAGCTTTCTTT.

Only a few counts were recorded for this clone. The rearrangement uses TRBV6-1 and TRBJ2-4, with D perhaps matching TRBD2 (6 bases). The length of the CDR3 is 12 residues. Per the germline V gene, CDR1 is MNHNS and CDR2 is SASEGT. Trimming removed 5 bases from V and 8 bases from J, with 10 bases in between. This CDR3 reads CASSRWEDIQYF. As DNA, the CDR3 is TGTGCCAGCAGTAGGTGGGAGGACATTCAGTACTTC.

CDR3 nucleotides: TGTGCCAGCAGCTTAGACCTCTACTATGGCTACACCTTC. Protein product: CASSLDLYYGYTF. The rearrangement joins TRBV7-2 to TRBJ1-2; D uncertain. V lost 1 base and J lost 3, with 6 bases in between. Germline loops: CDR1 SGHTA, CDR2 FQGNSA. The CDR3 totals 13 residues.

The gene calls are TRBV7-6 and TRBJ2-7; perhaps TRBD1 as D (6 bases). Germline V gives CDR1 SGHVS, CDR2 FNYEAQ. Between the trimmed V and J ends, which lost 3 bases and 0 bases, there was a span of 12 bases. CDR3 length: 15 amino acids. The DNA for the CDR3 is TGTGCCAGCAGCTTCGGACAGTCAACCTCCTACGAGCAGTACTTC. As protein: CASSFGQSTSYEQYF.

The chain recombines TRBV29-1 with TRBJ2-1; D gene unclear. Trimming took 4 bases from V and 2 from J, leaving 9 bases between them. CDR3 length: 13 residues. Looked up from germline, CDR1 is SQVTM and CDR2 is ANQGSEA. The CDR3 here is CSVGPRPYNEQFF. The DNA for the CDR3 is TGCAGCGTTGGTCCCCGGCCCTACAATGAGCAGTTCTTC.

The gene calls are TRBV7-8 and TRBJ2-7; D gene uncertain. The CDR3 length is 13 residues. Germline CDR1 is SGHVS and CDR2 is FQNEAQ. Trimming left V 2 bases short and J 3 bases short, with 8 bases between. In DNA form, the CDR3 reads TGTGCCAGCAGCTTATCAAGCCTCTACGAGCAGTACTTC. Protein sequence: CASSLSSLYEQYF.

The rearrangement joins TRBV5-6 to TRBJ1-1; D gene uncertain. V lost 3 bases to trimming and J lost 1 base, with 7 bases between them. Germline V CDR1 and CDR2: SGHDT, YYEEEE. The CDR3 spans 13 residues. CDR3 in amino acids: CASSSTRNTEAFF. The CDR3 nucleotides are TGTGCCAGCAGCTCAACACGGAACACTGAAGCTTTCTTT.

Here the CDR3 reads CSARREPSYEQYF. The CDR3 DNA follows: TGCAGCGCCCGGCGGGAACCATCCTACGAGCAGTACTTC. The J gene is TRBJ2-7, the V gene TRBV29-1; D possibly corresponds to TRBD2 (6 bases). The V end was cut by 7 bases, the J end by 1 base, with 14 bases between. The germline V gene has CDR1 SQVTM and CDR2 ANQGSEA. The CDR3 is 13 residues long.

The chain recombines TRBV5-1 with TRBJ2-5, with no clear D. This CDR3 has 11 amino acids. V dropped 3 bases and J dropped 1 base, with 1 base sitting between them. The germline gives CDR1 SGHRS, CDR2 YFSETQ. DNA for the CDR3: TGCGCCAGCAGCTCCCAAGAGACCCAGTACTTC. Encoded protein: CASSSQETQYF.

The gene calls are TRBV5-6 and TRBJ1-4, with 8 bases matching TRBD1. This CDR3 is built from 15 residues. The ends lost 1 base at V and 4 bases at J; junction bases unmatched: 3. CDR1 is SGHDT, CDR2 YYEEEE, per germline. The CDR3 sequence is CASSLLTGDNEKLFF. In DNA form, the CDR3 reads TGTGCCAGCAGCTTGCTGACAGGGGATAATGAAAAACTGTTTTTT.

This sequence joins TRBV30 and TRBJ1-2; possible D gene TRBD1, 6 bases. This CDR3 has 15 residues. The V and J ends lost 8 bases and 2 bases respectively, with 21 bases between them. Germline V gene sequence: CDR1 GTSNPN, CDR2 SVGIG (reference sequence). The CDR3 DNA sequence: TGTGCCGAGAAAGGACAGATTTTTTCGAACTATGGCTACACCTTC. Its protein is CAEKGQIFSNYGYTF.

The chain combines TRBV7-2 with TRBJ2-1, with 14 positions matching TRBD2. Germline CDR1 and CDR2: SGHTA and FQGNSA. J gave up 10 bases and V 1 base, and 0 bases lay outside the gene matches. The CDR3 extends over 14 amino acids. For the CDR3, the DNA is TGTGCCAGCAGCTTAGGACTAGCGGGAGGGGAGCAGTTCTTC. It codes for CASSLGLAGGEQFF.

J is TRBJ1-4 and V is TRBV27, with TRBD1 as a possible D gene (5 bases). The germline gives CDR1 MNHEY, CDR2 SMNVEV (reference sequence). This CDR3 comprises 15 residues. Deletions cut 5 bases from V and 6 bases from J, with 16 bases between. In nucleotides, the CDR3 is TGTGCCAGCAGTGCTTACCAAAGGGGCGATGAAAAACTGTTTTTT. Protein sequence: CASSAYQRGDEKLFF.

V usage is TRBV9 and J usage is TRBJ1-4; the D is unclear. Germline CDR1 SGDLS, CDR2 YYNGEE. Trimming shortened V by 0 bases and J by 1 base, and 7 bases separated the two germline ends. The CDR3 covers 15 residues. The CDR3 DNA sequence: TGTGCCAGCAGCGTAGAGACGAGAACTAATGAAAAACTGTTTTTT. Its protein is CASSVETRTNEKLFF.